A selection of T cell receptor beta chains follows, all from one sample in a study of T cell changes during pregnancy in multiple sclerosis. Clones were sequenced by immunoSEQ multiplex PCR, and TCRdb holds only the in-frame ones, with some missing. The sample records about 32,000 clones, around nine tenths being singletons. The source was CD8+ T cells from peripheral blood mononuclear cells, collected in the first trimester of pregnancy. The receptors derive from a female donor with multiple sclerosis, enrolled in a pregnancy study. CDR3s include the opening cysteine and the closing phenylalanine or tryptophan. Each record gives: clone size, D gene, V gene, J gene, CDR3 protein, CDR3 DNA. The D gene is left open where the match is weak. The size entry is marked missing in some rows and otherwise reads once, few, many or a size class.

NA	NA	TRBV29-1	TRBJ2-7	CSVATETYEQYF	TGCAGCGTCGCGACAGAAACCTACGAGCAGTACTTC
NA	TRBD1	TRBV5-4	TRBJ2-2	CASSIRDRGVTGELFF	TGTGCCAGCAGTATCAGGGACAGGGGAGTCACCGGGGAGCTGTTTTTT
NA	NA	TRBV7-9	TRBJ1-4	CASSRTDSPFPTNEKLFF	TGTGCCAGCAGCCGCACTGACTCTCCCTTTCCAACTAATGAAAAACTGTTTTTT
NA	NA	TRBV7-9	TRBJ2-7	CASSGGMEHEQYF	TGTGCCAGCAGCGGCGGAATGGAGCACGAGCAGTACTTC
NA	NA	TRBV7-9	TRBJ2-5	CASSRGRAYQETQYF	TGTGCCAGCAGCCGGGGGAGAGCCTACCAAGAGACCCAGTACTTC
NA	NA	TRBV9	TRBJ1-5	CASSAGGNQPQHF	TGTGCCAGCAGCGCGGGGGGGAATCAGCCCCAGCATTTT
many	TRBD2	TRBV7-6	TRBJ2-6	CASSLNPTSGKSNWTGANVLTF	TGTGCCAGCAGCTTAAACCCCACTAGCGGGAAATCGAACTGGACTGGGGCCAACGTCCTGACTTTC
once	NA	TRBV28	TRBJ1-6	CASSFGTYNSPLHF	TGTGCCAGCAGTTTTGGCACCTATAATTCACCCCTCCACTTT
NA	NA	TRBV27	TRBJ2-3	CASSPLSGYTDTQYF	TGTGCCAGCAGTCCCCTAAGCGGATACACAGATACGCAGTATTTT
NA	NA	TRBV2	TRBJ2-1	CASSEGPYSYNEQFF	TGTGCCAGCAGTGAAGGTCCCTATTCCTACAATGAGCAGTTCTTC
NA	TRBD2	TRBV27	TRBJ2-1	CASSLGLAGTYNEQFF	TGTGCCAGCAGTTTAGGGCTAGCGGGTACCTACAATGAGCAGTTCTTC
NA	NA	TRBV12-5	TRBJ1-1	CASGLYLTEAFF	TGTGCTAGTGGTTTGTATTTGACTGAAGCTTTCTTT
NA	NA	TRBV11-2	TRBJ1-2	CASSSAGTQYIYGYTF	TGTGCCAGCAGCTCAGCCGGGACTCAGTATATCTATGGCTACACCTTC
NA	TRBD1	TRBV19	TRBJ1-2	CASSRGQARYGYTF	TGTGCCAGTAGTAGGGGACAGGCGAGATATGGCTACACCTTC
NA	NA	TRBV4-2	TRBJ2-1	CASSQQGNFGEQFF	TGTGCCAGCAGCCAACAGGGGAATTTCGGTGAGCAGTTCTTC
NA	TRBD2	TRBV10-3	TRBJ2-1	CAISESWISGRDYEQFF	TGTGCCATCAGTGAGTCCTGGATTAGCGGGAGGGACTATGAGCAGTTCTTC
once	NA	TRBV30	TRBJ2-2	CAWKVAEADTGELFF	TGTGCCTGGAAAGTAGCGGAAGCAGACACCGGGGAGCTGTTTTTT
NA	NA	TRBV9	TRBJ2-1	CASSPSEKQFF	TGTGCCAGCAGCCCATCGGAGAAGCAGTTCTTC
NA	TRBD1	TRBV19	TRBJ2-7	CASTSSPGQGYEQYF	TGTGCCAGTACCTCATCCCCCGGACAGGGTTACGAGCAGTACTTC
NA	NA	TRBV27	TRBJ2-7	CASSLSGSLEQYF	TGTGCCAGCAGTTTATCGGGCAGCCTAGAGCAGTACTTC
NA	NA	TRBV19	TRBJ1-1	CASSIATGSTEAFF	TGTGCCAGTAGTATCGCGACGGGGAGCACTGAAGCTTTCTTT
NA	NA	TRBV30	TRBJ2-7	CAWSPSDLYEQYF	TGTGCCTGGAGTCCGAGTGATCTCTACGAGCAGTACTTC
few	TRBD2	TRBV6-4	TRBJ2-2	CASSEYAGETGELFF	TGTGCCAGCAGTGAGTACGCGGGAGAGACCGGGGAGCTGTTTTTT
NA	TRBD1	TRBV7-2	TRBJ1-1	CASSLGTGWLAFF	TGTGCCAGCAGCTTAGGGACAGGGTGGTTGGCTTTCTTT
NA	TRBD1	TRBV28	TRBJ1-1	CASSSGQENTEAFF	TGTGCCAGCAGCTCGGGACAGGAGAACACTGAAGCTTTCTTT
NA	NA	TRBV13	TRBJ2-7	CASSSSGLGGGSYEQYF	TGTGCCAGCAGCTCAAGCGGGCTCGGGGGTGGATCCTACGAGCAGTACTTC
NA	NA	TRBV19	TRBJ2-1	CASGGTGNEQFF	TGTGCCAGCGGGGGTACGGGGAATGAGCAGTTCTTC
NA	TRBD2	TRBV10-3	TRBJ2-1	CAISESASGRNNEQFF	TGTGCCATCAGTGAGTCGGCTAGCGGGAGGAACAATGAGCAGTTCTTC
once	TRBD1	TRBV9	TRBJ1-1	CASSVGTGGRDTEAFF	TGTGCCAGCAGCGTAGGAACAGGGGGTAGAGACACTGAAGCTTTCTTT
once	TRBD2	TRBV5-1	TRBJ2-3	CASSSGLARTDTQYF	TGCGCCAGCAGCTCGGGACTAGCGAGGACAGATACGCAGTATTTT
NA	NA	TRBV7-9	TRBJ2-1	CASSSWASVGEQFF	TGTGCCAGCAGCTCGTGGGCTTCTGTCGGTGAGCAGTTCTTC
NA	TRBD2	TRBV6-1	TRBJ2-7	CASSESILAGVSYEQYF	TGTGCCAGCAGCGAATCAATTCTAGCGGGAGTATCCTACGAGCAGTACTTC
NA	NA	TRBV7-8	TRBJ2-7	CASSFFQGPYEQYF	TGTGCCAGCAGCTTTTTTCAGGGCCCCTACGAGCAGTACTTC
NA	NA	TRBV14	TRBJ2-2	CASSQAFTGELFF	TGTGCCAGCAGTCAAGCGTTCACCGGGGAGCTGTTTTTT
NA	NA	TRBV21-1	TRBJ1-1	CASSIIRGTGNTEAFF	TGTGCCAGCAGCATCATAAGGGGGACGGGAAACACTGAAGCTTTCTTT